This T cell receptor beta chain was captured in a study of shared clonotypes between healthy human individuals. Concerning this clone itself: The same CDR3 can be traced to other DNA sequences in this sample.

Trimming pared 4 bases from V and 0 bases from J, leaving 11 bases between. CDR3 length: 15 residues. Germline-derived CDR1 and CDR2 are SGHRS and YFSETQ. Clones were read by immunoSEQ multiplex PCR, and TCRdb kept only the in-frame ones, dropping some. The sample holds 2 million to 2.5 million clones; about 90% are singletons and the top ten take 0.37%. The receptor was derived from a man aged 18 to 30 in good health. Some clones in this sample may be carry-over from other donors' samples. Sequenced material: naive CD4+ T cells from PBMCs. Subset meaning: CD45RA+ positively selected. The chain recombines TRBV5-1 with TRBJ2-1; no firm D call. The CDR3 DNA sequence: TGCGCCAGCAGCCCCGGTGGCCGCTCCTACAATGAGCAGTTCTTC. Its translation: CASSPGGRSYNEQFF.